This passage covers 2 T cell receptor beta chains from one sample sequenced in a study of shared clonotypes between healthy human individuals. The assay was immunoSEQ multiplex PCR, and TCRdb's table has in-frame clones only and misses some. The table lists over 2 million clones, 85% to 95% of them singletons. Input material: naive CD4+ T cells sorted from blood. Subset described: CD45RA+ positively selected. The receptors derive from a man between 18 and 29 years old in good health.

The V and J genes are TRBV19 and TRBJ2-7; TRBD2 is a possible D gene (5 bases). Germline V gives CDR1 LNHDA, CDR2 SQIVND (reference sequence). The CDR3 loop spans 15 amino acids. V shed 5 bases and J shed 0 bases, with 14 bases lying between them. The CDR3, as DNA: TGTGCCAGTAGTCCCAGACGGGGAAGCTCCTACGAGCAGTACTTC. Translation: CASSPRRGSSYEQYF.

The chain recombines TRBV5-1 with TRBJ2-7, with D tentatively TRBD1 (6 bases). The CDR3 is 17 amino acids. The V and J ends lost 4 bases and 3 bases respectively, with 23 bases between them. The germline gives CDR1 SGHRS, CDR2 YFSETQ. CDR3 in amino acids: CASSPSRWGPRGYEQYF. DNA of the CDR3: TGCGCCAGCAGCCCAAGTCGTTGGGGGCCCAGGGGCTACGAGCAGTACTTC.